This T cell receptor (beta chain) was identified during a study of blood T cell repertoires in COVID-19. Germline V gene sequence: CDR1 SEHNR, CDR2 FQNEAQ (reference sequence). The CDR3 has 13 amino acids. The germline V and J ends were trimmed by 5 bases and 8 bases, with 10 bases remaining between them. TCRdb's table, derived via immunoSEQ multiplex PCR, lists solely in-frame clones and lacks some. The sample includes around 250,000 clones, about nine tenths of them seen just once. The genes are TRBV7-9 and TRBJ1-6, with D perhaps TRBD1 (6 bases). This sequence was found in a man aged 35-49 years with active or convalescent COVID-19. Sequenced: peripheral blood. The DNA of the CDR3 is TGTGCCAGCAGCCCCCGGACAGATTCACCCCTCCACTTT. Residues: CASSPRTDSPLHF.